This TCR beta chain was found in a study of T cells after posttransplantation cyclophosphamide. This clone was found many times. Antigen unknown. Treatment was busulfan-fludarabine conditioning, a marrow graft, and cyclophosphamide on days +3 and +4. The method was immunoSEQ multiplex PCR; TCRdb's version includes in-frame clones alone and lacks a portion of them. The sample contains about 25,000 clones, none of them singletons. From germline, CDR1 is WSHSY and CDR2 SAAADI. The CDR3 runs 15 residues. V dropped 1 base and J dropped 2 bases, with 12 bases sitting between them. Study-wide results and caveats: Tissue-infiltrating T cells from skin or gut overlapped little with blood T cells.

This sample comprised PBMCs, obtained after allogeneic stem cell transplant with posttransplant cyclophosphamide. This TCR derives from a male patient aged 18 to 35 who received an allogeneic stem cell transplant from a related donor, was CMV-positive, and had no GVHD. Some of the T cells might come from the graft donor. The gene calls are TRBV10-2 and TRBJ2-7, with D possibly matching TRBD1 (6 bases). This CDR3 reads CASSEFRTETYEQYF. CDR3 bases: TGCGCCAGCAGTGAGTTCAGGACAGAGACCTACGAGCAGTACTTC.